This T cell receptor (beta chain) was retrieved from a study of lymphopenia after photon versus proton radiotherapy. The CDR3 totals 13 residues. V was shortened by 2 bases and J by 0 bases, with 2 bases between the two germline ends. Germline V gene data show CDR1 as SGHTA and CDR2 as FQGNSA. TCRdb keeps only in-frame clones here, not all; method: immunoSEQ multiplex PCR. The sample yields 35,000 to 40,000 clones, around 85% seen once. This material consisted of peripheral blood, taken from a patient treated with photon-based radiotherapy. This clonotype was obtained from a man between 45 and 60 years old with gastric cancer. The rearrangement links TRBV7-2 to TRBJ1-3; unclear D gene. The CDR3 DNA sequence: TGTGCCAGCAGCTTATCCTCTGGAAACACCATATATTTT. Residues: CASSLSSGNTIYF.